These 14 T cell receptor beta chains were sequenced from one sample in a study of Ad26.COV2.S vaccination and SARS-CoV-2 variants. Treatment noted: around 19 received Ad26.COV2.S at low or high dose, single or two shots; several received placebo; per-sample allocation not given. The samples were gathered on day 63 after the first injection of vaccine or placebo. Some clones are missing from TCRdb's copy, which holds only in-frame ones; the method was immunoSEQ multiplex PCR. This table has some 240,000 clones, around 88% appearing once. The source was peripheral blood, collected in a trial of Ad26.COV2.S vaccine versus placebo. The receptors were gathered from a person between 18 and 65 years old who received the Ad26.COV2.S COVID-19 vaccine or a placebo.

V usage is TRBV15 and J usage is TRBJ2-1, with TRBD2 identical over 10 bases. Per the germline V gene, CDR1 is LNHNV and CDR2 is YYDKDF (reference sequence). Trimming removed 3 bases from V and 5 bases from J; junction bases left unmatched: 7. The CDR3 length is 16 residues. This CDR3 reads CATSSWGLAINNEQFF. The CDR3 nucleotides are TGTGCCACCAGCAGCTGGGGACTAGCGATTAACAATGAGCAGTTCTTC.

This clone appeared a single time. J is TRBJ2-1 and V is TRBV19; 9 bases are a match to TRBD2. CDR1 and CDR2 from the germline V gene are LNHDA and SQIVND (reference sequence). This CDR3 is 15 amino acids long. The ends lost 4 bases at V and 7 bases at J; junction bases unmatched: 8. The CDR3: CASSTAGGPGNEQFF. The CDR3 nucleotides are TGTGCCAGTAGTACGGCGGGAGGGCCGGGTAATGAGCAGTTCTTC.

V usage is TRBV10-2 and J usage is TRBJ1-2; tentative D call: TRBD1 (5 bases). The CDR3 is made up of 14 amino acids. CDR1 WSHSY and CDR2 SAAADI come from the germline V gene. V was clipped by 3 bases and J by 1 base, with 9 bases between them. The CDR3 bases are TGCGCCAGCAGTGATGGGGGACTTAACTATGGCTACACCTTC. Its translation is CASSDGGLNYGYTF.

Only one count was recorded for this clone. V usage is TRBV19 and J usage is TRBJ1-3; D may be TRBD1 (5 bases). Germline values: CDR1 LNHDA, CDR2 SQIVND (reference sequence). This CDR3 spans 14 amino acids. V was clipped by 5 bases and J by 2 bases, with 10 bases between them. CDR3 DNA sequence: TGTGCCAGTAGTTCTGGAGGGGCTGGAAACACCATATATTTT. Protein product: CASSSGGAGNTIYF.

The chain recombines TRBV7-2 with TRBJ2-1, with D perhaps matching TRBD1 (6 bases). This CDR3 has 14 amino acids. Germline V CDR1 and CDR2: SGHTA, FQGNSA. Between the trimmed V and J ends, which lost 4 bases and 8 bases, there was a span of 15 bases. CDR3 coding DNA: TGTGCCAGCAGCTCCATGGGGGCAAACTATGAGCAGTTCTTC. Its translation: CASSSMGANYEQFF.

The J gene is TRBJ2-7, the V gene TRBV7-2, with TRBD2 matching 11 bases. The junction had 10 bases not matched to a gene; V was cut back by 1 base and J by 2 bases. CDR1 and CDR2 from the germline V gene are SGHTA and FQGNSA. This CDR3 has 18 amino acids. The CDR3 spells CASSLVSGRAGRTYEQYV. CDR3 nucleotides: TGTGCCAGCAGCTTAGTTAGCGGGAGGGCCGGAAGAACCTACGAGCAGTACGTC.

The chain couples TRBV27 to TRBJ2-7; a weak D match, TRBD1 (5 bases). Per the germline V gene, CDR1 is MNHEY and CDR2 is SMNVEV (reference sequence). The CDR3 has 16 residues. V was pared by 2 bases and J by 3 bases, with 17 bases between. CDR3 in DNA: TGTGCCAGCAGTTTAGGGTCAGGGTCCCCAGGCTACGAGCAGTACTTC. It encodes CASSLGSGSPGYEQYF.

The chain links TRBV10-2 to TRBJ2-1, with 8 positions matching TRBD1. The germline V gene encodes CDR1 WSHSY and CDR2 SAAADI. The V segment lost 8 bases and the J segment 7 bases; nucleotides outside the gene matches: 10. The CDR3 spans 14 residues. The CDR3 DNA sequence: TGCGCCAGCGAAATCAGGGGGCGCAAAAATGAGCAGTTCTTC. Translating it yields CASEIRGRKNEQFF.

This clone appeared a single time. The V and J genes are TRBV30 and TRBJ2-3; D is ambiguous. This CDR3 region has 15 residues. Germline CDR1 reads GTSNPN; CDR2 reads SVGIG (reference sequence). The V end was cut by 0 bases, the J end by 3 bases, with 13 bases between. The CDR3 DNA sequence: TGTGCCTGGAGTGTAAGCGCTCTCCCGACAGATACGCAGTATTTT. Its translation is CAWSVSALPTDTQYF.

This clone occurred a few times. The V and J genes are TRBV6-2 or TRBV6-3 and TRBJ2-1; a possible D gene is TRBD1 (6 bases). From germline, CDR1 is MNHEY and CDR2 SVGEGT. The CDR3 spans 15 residues. Between the trimmed V and J ends, which lost 2 bases and 6 bases, there was a span of 14 bases. In DNA, the CDR3 is TGTGCCAGCAGTTACCAAGGGGGACACATCAATGAGCAGTTCTTC. Its translation is CASSYQGGHINEQFF.

The chain combines TRBV4-2 with TRBJ2-1, with 13 bases aligning to TRBD2. The germline CDR1 and CDR2 sequences are LGHNA and YNFKEQ. J gave up 3 bases and V 8 bases, and 4 bases lay outside the gene matches. CDR3 length equals 15 residues. CDR3: CASGTSGVNYNEQFF. The CDR3 DNA follows: TGTGCCAGCGGGACTAGCGGGGTTAACTACAATGAGCAGTTCTTC.

V usage is TRBV19 and J usage is TRBJ1-2; TRBD1 might be the D (6 bases). Germline V CDR1 and CDR2: LNHDA, SQIVND (reference sequence). V lost 5 bases and J 3 bases, leaving 13 bases between the germline ends. The length of the CDR3 is 14 residues. The DNA of the CDR3 is TGTGCCAGTAGTCACAGGGTAAGGGACTATGGCTACACCTTC. This encodes CASSHRVRDYGYTF.

The gene calls are TRBV10-3 and TRBJ1-2, with TRBD1 matching over 7 bases. CDR3 length equals 11 residues. With V trimmed by 10 bases and J by 8 bases, 7 bases remained unmatched. In germline, CDR1 is ENHRY, CDR2 SYGVKD. The CDR3 region has the DNA TGTGCCACAGGGGGACGAGGAGGCTACACCTTC. Its translation: CATGGRGGYTF.

This chain joins TRBV19 and TRBJ1-2; D gene unclear. Per the germline V gene, CDR1 is LNHDA and CDR2 is SQIVND (reference sequence). This CDR3 has 14 amino acids. Trimming pared 5 bases from V and 2 bases from J, leaving 12 bases between. CDR3: CASSLTGGNYGYTF. CDR3 nucleotide sequence: TGTGCCAGTAGTCTGACGGGCGGGAACTATGGCTACACCTTC.